The clone carrying this T cell receptor (beta chain) was seen only once. Its antigen is unknown. The final CDR3 position lacks the conserved phenylalanine or tryptophan, pointing to a likely read error. This record comes from a study of T cell repertoires in cytomegalovirus infection. The overall study: From public TCR beta signatures came an indication of both CMV infection and matching HLA type. The study's findings and limits: CMV-specific TCR beta clonotypes restricted by HLA-C were the ones dominating the ex vivo response. Cumulative public TCR beta family frequency identified CMV carriers with the relevant HLA.

MiXCR was run by TCRdb on the reads, yielding one entry per CDR3 protein. The sample consists of nearly 550,000 distinct CDR3 sequences, approximately 16% of them appearing once. The CDR3 is 14 residues long. With 4 bases clipped from V and 7 bases from J, the junction kept 7 bases outside the gene matches. Looked up from germline, CDR1 is ENHRY and CDR2 is SYGVKD. The sequence was obtained from a human donor in good health (CMV status not recorded). Some clones in this sample may be carry-over from other donors' samples. The specimen sequenced was CD8+ T cells from PBMCs. This chain joins TRBV10-3 and TRBJ2-7; TRBD2 agrees at 10 bases. The CDR3 region is CAISGAASGREQYL. For the CDR3, the DNA is TGTGCCATCAGTGGGGCGGCTAGCGGGAGAGAGCAGTACTTA.